The 22 T cell receptor beta chains presented below share a single source sample, sequenced in a study of immune evolution from preneoplasia to lung adenocarcinoma. Clones were sequenced by immunoSEQ multiplex PCR, and TCRdb holds only the in-frame ones, with some missing. Of some 14,000 clones in the sample, 80% were seen once. Material for sequencing was FFPE minimally invasive lung adenocarcinoma tissue. The receptor source for this set is an older person with lung adenocarcinoma.

This clone was seen only once. J is TRBJ2-7 and V is TRBV28, with D maybe TRBD1 (6 bases). The V end lost 5 bases, the J end lost 7 bases, and 24 bases lay between the germline ends. CDR3 length: 16 residues. CDR1 is MDHEN and CDR2 is SYDVKM in the germline V gene. CDR3 bases: TGTGCCAGCAGTGGGGTTCCCGGGACAACATTGGGGGAGCAGTACTTC. This translates into CASSGVPGTTLGEQYF.

In this sample, this clone turned up a few times. This sequence joins TRBV5-4 and TRBJ2-7, with unresolved D. The CDR3 consists of 12 residues. Germline V gene data show CDR1 as SGHNT and CDR2 as YYREEE (reference sequence). V shed 4 bases and J shed 6 bases, with 11 bases lying between them. The CDR3 DNA sequence: TGTGCCAGCAGCGGCGAGTTTCGCGAGCAGTACTTC. As protein: CASSGEFREQYF.

J is TRBJ1-5 and V is TRBV6-5; no firm D call. This CDR3 is 16 amino acids long. With 0 bases removed from V and 2 bases from J, the gap between germline ends came to 11 bases. From germline, CDR1 is MNHEY and CDR2 SVGAGI. CDR3 sequence reads: CASSYSRVVGNQPQHF. The DNA of the CDR3 is TGTGCCAGCAGTTACTCCCGGGTAGTAGGCAATCAGCCCCAGCATTTT.

V usage is TRBV7-3 and J usage is TRBJ2-5; no clear D gene. The CDR3 length is 14 residues. Germline CDR1 SGHTA, CDR2 FQGTGA. Between the trimmed V and J ends, which lost 2 bases and 5 bases, there was a span of 12 bases. CDR3 nucleotide sequence: TGTGCCAGCAGCTTACAGGCATCCGAGGAGACCCAGTACTTC. Protein sequence: CASSLQASEETQYF.

The chain uses TRBV15 and TRBJ1-2; no reliable D call. CDR3 length: 13 residues. Germline V gives CDR1 LNHNV, CDR2 YYDKDF (reference sequence). V dropped 0 bases and J dropped 8 bases, with 10 bases sitting between them. The CDR3 bases are TGTGCCACCAGCAGAGATCGGGCGGCAGGCTACACCTTC. Its protein is CATSRDRAAGYTF.

The gene calls are TRBV2 and TRBJ2-7; 11 nucleotides agree with TRBD2. CDR1 and CDR2 from the germline V gene are SNHLY and FYNNEI. The CDR3 contains 15 residues. Trimming took 5 bases from V and 6 from J; bases not matched to a gene: 9. The chain's CDR3 is CASSKLAGVSGEQYF. CDR3 bases: TGTGCCAGCAGTAAACTAGCGGGAGTCTCGGGCGAGCAGTACTTC. Full variable domain (outside the CDR3, taken from reference TRBV2 and TRBJ2-7): EPEVTQTPSHQVTQMGQEVILRCVPISNHLYFYWYRQILGQKVEFLVSFYNNEISEKSEIFDDQFSVERPDGSNFTLKIRSTKLEDSAMYFCASSKLAGVSGEQYFGPGTRLTVT.

Comment on this clone: The same CDR3 arises from other DNA sequences in this sample as well. This rearrangement joins TRBV28 to TRBJ1-4; D possibly corresponds to TRBD1 (6 bases). Germline loops: CDR1 MDHEN, CDR2 SYDVKM. Trimming cost V 6 bases and J 6 bases, with 17 bases left between them. The CDR3 sequence is 15 residues long. CDR3 in amino acids: CASSSQGERDEKLFF. The CDR3 DNA is TGTGCCAGCAGCTCACAGGGCGAAAGGGATGAAAAACTGTTTTTT.

V is TRBV18 and J is TRBJ2-1; 7 nucleotides align to TRBD2. CDR3 length: 14 residues. Germline CDR1 KGHSH, CDR2 LQKENI. The trim removed 6 bases at V and 7 bases at J, leaving 9 bases unmatched. The CDR3 nucleotides read TGTGCCAGCTCGTCGGGGACGGGGGGAAATGAGCAGTTCTTC. It codes for CASSSGTGGNEQFF.

V usage is TRBV25-1 and J usage is TRBJ2-5; tentatively, D is TRBD1 or TRBD2 (5 bases each). Germline V gives CDR1 MGHDK, CDR2 SYGVNS. The ends were cut back, 2 bases at V and 1 base at J, with 14 bases in the middle. The CDR3 spans 16 residues. As DNA, the CDR3 is TGTGCCAGCAGTGAAGGTACGGGGCTGGCCCAAGAGACCCAGTACTTC. Translating it yields CASSEGTGLAQETQYF.

There are a few counts of this clone. This sequence joins TRBV28 and TRBJ2-5; TRBD2 agrees at 7 bases. V trimming: 8 bases; J trimming: 5 bases; junction bases outside the gene matches: 11. CDR3 length: 14 residues. CDR1 is MDHEN and CDR2 is SYDVKM in the germline V gene. CDR3 sequence (DNA): TGTGCCAGCGCGGTAGCGGGCGCCCTGGAGACCCAGTACTTC. Its translation: CASAVAGALETQYF.

The chain couples TRBV9 to TRBJ2-3; D could derive from TRBD1 or TRBD2 (5 bases each). Germline values: CDR1 SGDLS, CDR2 YYNGEE. Trimming removed 4 bases at V and 0 bases at J, with 12 bases between. This CDR3 region has 15 residues. CDR3 protein: CASSYGTASTDTQYF. CDR3 coding DNA: TGTGCCAGCAGCTATGGGACCGCTAGCACAGATACGCAGTATTTT.

The V call is TRBV5-1, the J call TRBJ1-3; 9 nucleotides align to TRBD1. CDR3 size: 15 residues. V was pared by 4 bases and J by 4 bases, with 6 bases of the junction left unmatched. The germline V gene has CDR1 SGHRS and CDR2 YFSETQ. The CDR3, as DNA: TGCGCCAGCAGCCCGGACAGGGGTCTGGGAAACACCATATATTTT. This sequence encodes CASSPDRGLGNTIYF. The variable domain in full, with the rest retrieved from reference TRBV5-1 and TRBJ1-3, is KAGVTQTPRYLIKTRGQQVTLSCSPISGHRSVSWYQQTPGQGLQFLFEYFSETQRNKGNFPGRFSGRQFSNSRSEMNVSTLELGDSALYLCASSPDRGLGNTIYFGEGSWLTVV.

The chain uses TRBV7-2 and TRBJ2-1, with no clear D. The V end lost 5 bases, the J end lost 10 bases, and 12 bases lay between the germline ends. The CDR3 contains 12 residues. Looked up from germline, CDR1 is SGHTA and CDR2 is FQGNSA. CDR3: CASSHPVGEQFF. In DNA form, the CDR3 reads TGTGCCAGCAGCCACCCGGTTGGGGAGCAGTTCTTC.

The chain carries TRBV6-1 and TRBJ2-7; D is unclear. CDR3 length: 12 residues. Trimming pared 6 bases from V and 4 bases from J, leaving 10 bases between. The germline gives CDR1 MNHNS, CDR2 SASEGT. CDR3 sequence (DNA): TGTGCCAGCAGCGCGACATTGTACGAGCAGTACTTC. Encoded protein: CASSATLYEQYF.

V is TRBV7-9 and J is TRBJ1-1; D is perhaps TRBD1 (5 bases). V dropped 5 bases and J dropped 7 bases, with 20 bases sitting between them. The CDR3 spans 15 residues. The germline V gene has CDR1 SEHNR and CDR2 FQNEAQ (reference sequence). This CDR3 is CASSGQGNRLVEAFF. CDR3 nucleotide sequence: TGTGCCAGCAGCGGGCAGGGTAACAGGCTAGTTGAAGCTTTCTTT.

This clone is a singleton in its sample. This chain connects TRBV11-3 to TRBJ2-3; TRBD1 matches at 7 bases. Germline V gene lookup returns CDR1 SGHNT and CDR2 YENEEA. V trimming: 5 bases; J trimming: 2 bases; junction bases outside the gene matches: 7. The CDR3 extends over 15 amino acids. The CDR3 DNA reads as TGTGCCAGCAGCCCTCGACAGGGAGTCACAGATACGCAGTATTTT. This translates into CASSPRQGVTDTQYF.

The rearrangement uses TRBV4-2 and TRBJ2-3; D may be TRBD1 or TRBD2 (5 bases each). This CDR3 contains 15 residues. V was cut by 4 bases and J by 2 bases, with 13 bases left in between. CDR1 LGHNA and CDR2 YNFKEQ come from the germline V gene. The CDR3 nucleotides are TGTGCCAGCAGCCTGGGGACGGAGGTCACAGATACGCAGTATTTT. This sequence encodes CASSLGTEVTDTQYF.

The V gene is TRBV5-8, the J gene TRBJ2-5; 9 nucleotides align to TRBD1. This CDR3 is 15 amino acids long. CDR1 and CDR2 (germline): SGHTS, YDEGEE. Unmatched junction bases numbered 8, after V lost 6 bases and J lost 2 bases. This CDR3 reads CASTWGDRDQETQYF. The CDR3 nucleotides are TGTGCCAGCACCTGGGGGGACAGGGATCAAGAGACCCAGTACTTC. Filled out from reference TRBV5-8 and TRBJ2-5, the complete variable domain reads EAGVTQSPTHLIKTRGQQATLRCSPISGHTSVYWYQQALGLGLQFLLWYDEGEERNRGNFPPRFSGRQFPNYSSELNVNALELEDSALYLCASTWGDRDQETQYFGPGTRLLVL.

The chain recombines TRBV11-2 with TRBJ1-1, with TRBD1 identical over 8 bases. With V trimmed by 5 bases and J by 1 base, 6 bases remained unmatched. The CDR3 sequence is 15 residues long. Germline assignment: CDR1 SGHAT and CDR2 FQNNGV. The CDR3 coding sequence is TGTGCCAGCAGCCAGGGGGCCTCGCCGAACACTGAAGCTTTCTTT. It encodes CASSQGASPNTEAFF.

The chain is built from TRBV18 and TRBJ2-5, with D perhaps matching TRBD1 or TRBD2 (5 bases each). This CDR3 has 15 amino acids. The V gene lost 2 bases and the J gene lost 0 bases, with 10 bases spanning the gap. In germline, CDR1 is KGHSH, CDR2 LQKENI. CDR3 protein: CASSPGGTYQETQYF. The CDR3 nucleotides are TGTGCCAGCTCACCAGGTGGGACGTACCAAGAGACCCAGTACTTC.

The genes are TRBV5-4 and TRBJ1-5, with D possibly being TRBD1 (6 bases). The germline V gene encodes CDR1 SGHNT and CDR2 YYREEE (reference sequence). The ends were cut back, 3 bases at V and 4 bases at J, with 11 bases in the middle. The CDR3 covers 14 residues. The CDR3 loop is CASSYQGSNQPQHF. The CDR3 region has the DNA TGTGCCAGCAGCTATCAGGGGAGTAATCAGCCCCAGCATTTT.

V is TRBV13 and J is TRBJ1-6, with D possibly matching TRBD1 (6 bases). Between the trimmed V and J ends, which lost 4 bases and 5 bases, there was a span of 9 bases. CDR1 and CDR2 (germline): PRHDT, FYEKMQ (reference sequence). The CDR3 contains 14 residues. CDR3 nucleotide sequence: TGTGCCAGCAGCTCTGGACAGCATAATTCACCCCTCCACTTT. Translated: CASSSGQHNSPLHF.